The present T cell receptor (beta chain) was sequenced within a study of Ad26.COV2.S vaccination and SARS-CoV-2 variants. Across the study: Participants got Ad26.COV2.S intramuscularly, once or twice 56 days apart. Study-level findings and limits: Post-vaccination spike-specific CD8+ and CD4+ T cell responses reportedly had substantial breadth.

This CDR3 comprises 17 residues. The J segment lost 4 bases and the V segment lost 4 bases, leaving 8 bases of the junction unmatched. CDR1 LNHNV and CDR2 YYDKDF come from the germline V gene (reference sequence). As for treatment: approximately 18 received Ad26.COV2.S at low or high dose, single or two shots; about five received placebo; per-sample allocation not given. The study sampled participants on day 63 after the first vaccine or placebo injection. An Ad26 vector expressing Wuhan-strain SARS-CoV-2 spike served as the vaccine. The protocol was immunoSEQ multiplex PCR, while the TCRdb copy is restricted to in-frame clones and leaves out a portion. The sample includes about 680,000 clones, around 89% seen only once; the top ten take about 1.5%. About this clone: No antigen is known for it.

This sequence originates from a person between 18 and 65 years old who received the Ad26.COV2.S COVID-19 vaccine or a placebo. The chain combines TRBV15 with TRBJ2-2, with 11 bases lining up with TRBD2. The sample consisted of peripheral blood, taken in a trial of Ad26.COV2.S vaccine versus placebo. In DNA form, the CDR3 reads TGTGCCACCAGCACGAGACTAGCGGGACCTATCACCGGGGAGCTGTTTTTT. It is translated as CATSTRLAGPITGELFF.